The 14 T cell receptor beta chains in this list originate from one sample, sequenced in a study of tumor-infiltrating lymphocytes in primary liver carcinoma. Synthesis of TCR beta cDNA was carried out from approximately 500 ng total RNA with a constant-region primer. It was through three nested multiplex PCR rounds of slightly modified ARM-PCR that TCR beta libraries arose. A C-beta reverse primer was combined with TRBV1-TRBV30 forward primers in the first two PCR rounds, and each round had 10 cycles. TCRdb ran MiXCR on the multiplex PCR reads and lists one entry per CDR3 protein. The sample yields approximately 22,000 distinct CDR3 sequences, around 76% seen once. Unsorted bulk tissue, about 19-32 mg of it, served as the source for co-extraction of RNA and DNA. Sample: liver tumor tissue from sampling region 1. Subset given: tumor region T1, superior pole. The source of these receptors is a man in his forties or fifties with primary liver carcinoma and hepatitis B virus infection.

In regard to this clonotype: A junction end diverges from the germline sequence, so it may reflect a read error. The gene calls are TRBV11-2 and TRBJ2-2; D remains ambiguous. This CDR3 region has 15 residues. Germline values: CDR1 SGHAT, CDR2 FQNNGV. CDR3 sequence reads: CASSFRQSNAGELFF. CDR3 bases: TGTGCCAGTAGCTTCAGGCAATCGAACGCCGGGGAGCTGTTTTTT. Combining the CDR3 with reference TRBV11-2 and TRBJ2-2 gives the whole variable domain EAGVAQSPRYKIIEKRQSVAFWCNPISGHATLYWYQQILGQGPKLLIQFQNNGVVDDSQLPKDRFSAERLKGVDSTLKIQPAKLEDSAVYLCASSFRQSNAGELFFGEGSRLTVL.

This clonotype was counted at least ten times. The chain uses TRBV11-2 and TRBJ2-7; 9 nucleotides match TRBD2. The CDR3 loop spans 17 amino acids. The trim removed 5 bases at V and 2 bases at J, leaving 13 bases unmatched. Germline V CDR1 and CDR2: SGHAT, FQNNGV. The CDR3 spells CASSPRRRLAAPYEQYF. The CDR3 nucleotides are TGTGCCAGCAGCCCCAGGAGGCGACTAGCGGCCCCCTACGAGCAGTACTTC.

This clonotype was counted at least ten times. The chain recombines TRBV11-1 with TRBJ2-7; 12 bases agree with TRBD2. Germline lookup yields CDR1 SGHAT and CDR2 FQDESV (reference sequence). This CDR3 has 16 residues. V lost 5 bases, J lost 0 bases, and 5 bases stayed unmatched. The CDR3: CASSLRTSGVSYEQYF. In DNA, the CDR3 is TGTGCCAGCAGCCTTCGGACTAGCGGGGTCTCCTACGAGCAGTACTTC. The whole variable domain, remainder taken from reference TRBV11-1 and TRBJ2-7, is EAEVAQSPRYKITEKSQAVAFWCDPISGHATLYWYRQILGQGPELLVQFQDESVVDDSQLPKDRFSAERLKGVDSTLKIQPAELGDSAMYLCASSLRTSGVSYEQYFGPGTRLTVT.

In regard to this clonotype: This may be a read error: a much more frequent sequence differs by one nucleotide. The rearrangement uses TRBV30 and TRBJ2-3; 9 bases agree with TRBD2. This CDR3 has 14 residues. Per the germline V gene, CDR1 is GTSNPN and CDR2 is SVGIG (reference sequence). CDR3 bases: TGTGCACTGGGAGATGGGACTAGCATAGATACGCAGTATTTT. This encodes CALGDGTSIDTQYF.

As concerns this clonotype: The junction and the germline gene differ at one end; a read error may be behind it. The V call is TRBV6-1, the J call TRBJ2-1; D may be TRBD1 (5 bases). This CDR3 region has 14 residues. Germline assignment: CDR1 MNHNS and CDR2 SASEGT. In DNA, the CDR3 is TGTGCCAGCAGTTCAACAGGACCTTACAATGTGCAGTTCTTC. Protein: CASSSTGPYNVQFF.

The chain uses TRBV12-3 or TRBV12-4 and TRBJ2-7; 7 nucleotides match TRBD1. CDR3 size: 15 residues. The trim removed 5 bases at V and 2 bases at J, leaving 9 bases unmatched. The CDR3 nucleotides read TGTGCCAGCAGTATGGAGACAAGGGGGCCCTACGAGCAGTACTTC. It is translated as CASSMETRGPYEQYF.

Notes on this clonotype: One end of the junction fails to match germline, which may point to a read error. The chain uses TRBV28 and TRBJ2-1; no reliable D call. The CDR3 totals 17 residues. Germline CDR1 reads MDHEN; CDR2 reads SYDVKM. The CDR3 DNA reads as TGTGCCAACAGTTTAAACTCGGGCGGAAGCTCCTACATTGAGCAGTTCTTC. This sequence encodes CANSLNSGGSSYIEQFF.

With regard to this clonotype: Mismatch with germline at one junction end may stem from a read error. The chain has TRBV11-2 and TRBJ1-1; D is perhaps TRBD1 (5 bases). CDR1 and CDR2 (germline): SGHAT, FQNNGV. This CDR3 has 16 residues. CDR3 sequence (DNA): TGTACCAGCAGCCCATCCAGGGAGTTGGTGTACACTGAAGCTTTCTTT. Protein sequence: CTSSPSRELVYTEAFF. The full variable domain, its missing parts supplied by reference TRBV11-2 and TRBJ1-1, is EAGVAQSPRYKIIEKRQSVAFWCNPISGHATLYWYQQILGQGPKLLIQFQNNGVVDDSQLPKDRFSAERLKGVDSTLKIQPAKLEDSAVYLCTSSPSRELVYTEAFFGQGTRLTVV.

In regard to this clonotype: This could be a read error, since a much larger clone is one nucleotide away. The V gene is TRBV11-2, the J gene TRBJ1-5; D uncertain. The germline gives CDR1 SGHAT, CDR2 FQNNGV. There are 14 residues in the CDR3. The DNA for the CDR3 is TGTGCTAGCAGCTTATGGGCGCTCGGTCAGCCCCAACATTTT. It specifies CASSLWALGQPQHF.

Note on this clonotype: At one of its ends the junction is not consistent with the germline gene, which may arise from a read error. The V gene is TRBV11-2, the J gene TRBJ1-4; D ambiguous. Germline V gene sequence: CDR1 SGHAT, CDR2 FQNNGV. The CDR3 consists of 16 residues. DNA for the CDR3: TGTACAAGCAACAAGACTCCACGAGGAACAAATGGAAAACTGTTTTTT. This sequence encodes CTSNKTPRGTNGKLFF.

As to this clonotype: One end of the junction fails to match germline, which may point to a read error. This chain joins TRBV12-3 or TRBV12-4 and TRBJ2-7; 7 bases align to TRBD1. CDR3 size: 15 residues. The CDR3 nucleotides are TGTGCCAGCAGTATCGGGATAGGGGGCCCCTATGAGCATTACTTC. The encoded protein is CASSIGIGGPYEHYF.

V gene TRBV29-1 combines with J gene TRBJ2-3, with TRBD2 matching 10 bases. The CDR3 spans 15 residues. Germline CDR1 reads SQVTM; CDR2 reads ANQGSEA. Trimming took 5 bases from V and 15 from J; bases not matched to a gene: 20. This chain's CDR3 is CSVSRTSGFTDMHYF. In DNA form, the CDR3 reads TGCAGCGTTTCCAGGACTAGCGGATTCACAGATATGCACTATTTT.

This clonotype is classed as medium-sized. The DNA of the CDR3 is TGTGCCAGCAGTCCCAGGGCGAACACTGAAGCTTTCTTT. Translation: CASSPRANTEAFF. The J gene is TRBJ1-1, the V gene TRBV6-6; tentative D call: TRBD1 (5 bases). Deletions cut 5 bases from V and 1 base from J, with 8 bases between. CDR1 and CDR2 (germline): MNHNY, SVGAGI (reference sequence). This CDR3 contains 13 residues.

On this clonotype itself: A junction boundary mismatches the germline segment, possibly from a read error. The genes are TRBV7-9 and TRBJ2-1, with D unclear. This CDR3 has 11 residues. The V gene's germline CDR1 is SEHNR and CDR2 FQNEAQ (reference sequence). The CDR3 reads CPSSFLGEQLF. The CDR3 nucleotides are TGTCCCAGCAGCTTTCTTGGTGAGCAGTTATTC.